The entry below describes one TCR beta chain. Its target is not known. This entry comes from a study of glioma-infiltrating T cells. General study points: Tissue-blood divergence was below expectation in non-neoplastic patients, above in gliomas. CDR3 overlap between tissue and blood was very small.

Germline V gene sequence: CDR1 MNHNS, CDR2 SASEGT. There are 13 residues in the CDR3. Trimming cost V 10 bases and J 5 bases, with 12 bases left between them. Using RNA template, CDR3s of TCR alpha and beta were amplified with iRepertoire arm-PCR. For one-step reverse transcription and amplification, roughly 85-450 ng of tissue mRNA or PBMC total RNA was used. TCRdb re-called the multiplex PCR reads through MiXCR, storing one row per CDR3 protein. The table lists over 120,000 distinct CDR3 sequences, about two fifths of them singletons. The V and J genes are TRBV6-1 and TRBJ1-6, with D perhaps matching TRBD1 (6 bases). The specimen was glioma tissue, nonneoplastic brain tissue, or PBMCs (not recorded which). The TCR sequence derives from a human donor with low-grade glioma or glioblastoma, undergoing nonglioma brain surgery, or in good health (not recorded which). The CDR3 bases are TGTGCCACTGGGACACTCGATAATTCACCCCTCCACTTT. Translated: CATGTLDNSPLHF.